The text below deals with one TCR beta chain. Original processing methods: Amplified reference gene primers provided the basis for estimating nucleated cell counts. Produced via immunoSEQ multiplex PCR; TCRdb's table is partial and in-frame only. Clone size and the V and J calls come from that table; the DNA yielded D and trimming. The sample carries about 220,000 clones, more than 75% recorded once. The length of the CDR3 is 16 residues. The V end lost 1 base, the J end lost 3 bases, and 13 bases lay between the germline ends. The germline CDR1 and CDR2 sequences are MGHRA and YSYEKL. The sample comes from a study of blood T cell repertoires in COVID-19. Study at large: Samples came from the United States, Italy and Spain, spanning acute and convalescent COVID-19. T cells, B-cell-depleted T cells, or PBMCs supplied cDNA or gDNA.

The sequenced sample was peripheral blood. The chain couples TRBV4-1 to TRBJ1-3; unclear D gene. The clonotype originates from a human donor in a cohort sampled during active COVID-19. The CDR3 coding sequence is TGCGCCAGCAGCCAAGTGTCAACACGAGGTGGAAACACCATATATTTT. Translated: CASSQVSTRGGNTIYF.